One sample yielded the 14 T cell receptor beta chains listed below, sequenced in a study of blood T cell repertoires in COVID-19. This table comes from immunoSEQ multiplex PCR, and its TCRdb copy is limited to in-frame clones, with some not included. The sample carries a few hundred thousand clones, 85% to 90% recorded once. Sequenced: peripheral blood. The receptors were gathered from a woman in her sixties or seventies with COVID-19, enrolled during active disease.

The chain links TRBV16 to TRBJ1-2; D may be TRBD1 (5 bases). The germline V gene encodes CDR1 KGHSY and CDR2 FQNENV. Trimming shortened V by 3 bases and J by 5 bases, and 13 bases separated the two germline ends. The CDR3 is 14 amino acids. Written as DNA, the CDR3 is TGTGCCAGCAGCCATCCGGGGGAATGGTATGGCTACACCTTC. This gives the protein CASSHPGEWYGYTF.

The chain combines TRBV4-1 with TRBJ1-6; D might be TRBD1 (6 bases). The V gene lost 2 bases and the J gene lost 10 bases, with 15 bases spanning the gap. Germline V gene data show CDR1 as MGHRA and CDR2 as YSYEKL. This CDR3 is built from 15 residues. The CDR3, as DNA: TGCGCCAGCAGCCAACAACAGGGAAGAGTCTCACCCCTCCACTTT. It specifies CASSQQQGRVSPLHF.

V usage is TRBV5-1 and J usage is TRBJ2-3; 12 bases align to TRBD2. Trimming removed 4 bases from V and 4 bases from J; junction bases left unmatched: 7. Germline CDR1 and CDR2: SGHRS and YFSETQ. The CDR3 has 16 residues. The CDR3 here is CASSRWTSGAADTQYF. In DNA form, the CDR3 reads TGCGCCAGCAGCCGATGGACTAGCGGGGCAGCAGATACGCAGTATTTT.

The CDR3 bases are TGTGCCAGCAGCCAGCAACAGGCTAACACTGAAGCTTTCTTT. Protein product: CASSQQQANTEAFF. The chain has TRBV7-2 and TRBJ1-1; TRBD1 might be the D (5 bases). Germline V CDR1 and CDR2: SGHTA, FQGNSA. V was cut by 5 bases and J by 2 bases, with 12 bases left in between. The CDR3 runs to 14 residues.

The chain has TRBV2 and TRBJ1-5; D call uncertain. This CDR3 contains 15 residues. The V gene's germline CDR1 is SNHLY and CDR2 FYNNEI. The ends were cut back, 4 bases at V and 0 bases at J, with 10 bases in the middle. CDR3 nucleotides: TGTGCCAGCAGTGGAGGGTCCTATAGCAATCAGCCCCAGCATTTT. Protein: CASSGGSYSNQPQHF.

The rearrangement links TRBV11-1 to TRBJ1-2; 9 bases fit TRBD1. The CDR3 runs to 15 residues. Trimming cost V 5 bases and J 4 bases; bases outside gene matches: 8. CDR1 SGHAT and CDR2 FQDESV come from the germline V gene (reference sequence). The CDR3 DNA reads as TGTGCCAGCAGCCCCGGGACAGGGAGCTTCTATGGCTACACCTTC. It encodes CASSPGTGSFYGYTF.

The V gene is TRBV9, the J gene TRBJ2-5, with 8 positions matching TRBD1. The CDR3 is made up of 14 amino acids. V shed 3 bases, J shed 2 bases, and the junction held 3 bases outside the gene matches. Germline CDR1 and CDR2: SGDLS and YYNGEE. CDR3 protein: CASSAWTGQETQYF. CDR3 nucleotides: TGTGCCAGCAGCGCCTGGACAGGGCAAGAGACCCAGTACTTC.

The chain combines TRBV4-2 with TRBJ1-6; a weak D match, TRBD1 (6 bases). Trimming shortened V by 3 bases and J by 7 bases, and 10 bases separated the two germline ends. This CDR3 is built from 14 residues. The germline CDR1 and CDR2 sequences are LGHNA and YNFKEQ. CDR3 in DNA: TGTGCCAGCAGCCATGTCCAGGGGAATTCACCCCTCCACTTT. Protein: CASSHVQGNSPLHF.

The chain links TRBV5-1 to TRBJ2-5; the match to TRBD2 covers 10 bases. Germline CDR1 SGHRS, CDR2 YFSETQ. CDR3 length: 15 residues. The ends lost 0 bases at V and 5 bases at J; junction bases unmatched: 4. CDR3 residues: CASSLGLAGVETQYF. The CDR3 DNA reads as TGCGCCAGCAGCTTGGGTCTAGCGGGGGTGGAGACCCAGTACTTC.

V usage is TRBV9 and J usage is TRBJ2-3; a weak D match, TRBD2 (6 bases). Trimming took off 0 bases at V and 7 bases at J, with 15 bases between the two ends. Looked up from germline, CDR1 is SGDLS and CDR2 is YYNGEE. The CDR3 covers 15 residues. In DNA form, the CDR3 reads TGTGCCAGCAGCGTAGCTTTGGGCGGGATAAATACGCAGTATTTT. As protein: CASSVALGGINTQYF.

As DNA, the CDR3 is TGTGCCAGCTCACCACCGATGGGAAGGGGTGAAAAACTGTTTTTT. Translation: CASSPPMGRGEKLFF. The chain couples TRBV18 to TRBJ1-4; a weak D match, TRBD1 (5 bases). The germline CDR1 and CDR2 sequences are KGHSH and LQKENI. V lost 0 bases to trimming and J lost 7 bases, with 12 bases between them. This CDR3 contains 15 residues.

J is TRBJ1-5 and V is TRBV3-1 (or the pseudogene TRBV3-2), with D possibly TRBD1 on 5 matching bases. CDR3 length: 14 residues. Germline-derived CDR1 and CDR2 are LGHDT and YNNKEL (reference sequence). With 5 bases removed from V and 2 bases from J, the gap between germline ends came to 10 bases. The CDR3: CASSGGIGNQPQHF. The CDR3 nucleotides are TGTGCCAGCAGCGGGGGGATCGGCAATCAGCCCCAGCATTTT.

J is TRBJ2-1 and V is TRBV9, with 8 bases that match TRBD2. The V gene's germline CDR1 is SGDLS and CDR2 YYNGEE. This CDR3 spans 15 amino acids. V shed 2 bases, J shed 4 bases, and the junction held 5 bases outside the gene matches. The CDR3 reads CASSVGTRAYNEQFF. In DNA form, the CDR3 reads TGTGCCAGCAGCGTGGGGACTAGGGCGTACAATGAGCAGTTCTTC. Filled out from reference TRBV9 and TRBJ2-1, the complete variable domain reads DSGVTQTPKHLITATGQRVTLRCSPRSGDLSVYWYQQSLDQGLQFLIQYYNGEERAKGNILERFSAQQFPDLHSELNLSSLELGDSALYFCASSVGTRAYNEQFFGPGTRLTVL.

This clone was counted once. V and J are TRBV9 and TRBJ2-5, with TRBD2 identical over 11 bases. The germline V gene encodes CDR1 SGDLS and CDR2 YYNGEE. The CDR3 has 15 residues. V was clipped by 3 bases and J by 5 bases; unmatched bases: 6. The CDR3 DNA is TGTGCCAGCAGCGGTAGCGGGGGGGCATGGGAGACCCAGTACTTC. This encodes CASSGSGGAWETQYF.